This entry features one TCR beta chain sequence. The clone's antigen remains unknown. Per-nucleotide qualities are absent, and no much larger clonotype sits a single base away. Genomic DNA was extracted from sorted cells for sequencing of the TCRbeta CDR3 region. The immunoSEQ Assay was used for sequencing of TCRbeta CDR3 regions. This is the immuneACCESS table as TCRdb keeps it, with only in-frame sequences that have V and J called. A part of the clones is gone; compared with another copy, unresolved V genes explain less than half, and the rest is unexplained. The sample has 35,000 or so clones on record, about 80% of them singletons. Of the sample, around 25% falls within the top ten clones. The CDR3 sequence holds 15 residues, the cysteine and phenylalanine included. The entry retains the CDR3 DNA only, 45 bases that are in frame from base 1. Between the V and J ends, shortened by 4 bases and 0 bases respectively, the junction contains 12 bases. The CDR1 and CDR2 encoded by the germline V gene are SNHLY and FYNNEI.

Patients with a history of autoimmune disease or receiving systemic immunosuppression were excluded from the trial. Peripheral blood for TCR sequencing was drawn from every dose cohort at baseline, at cycle 4 day 1 and at cycle 7 day 1. The samples were taken from a phase I, first-in-human, multicenter, open-label dose-escalation trial of ivuxolimab. Adults with locally advanced or metastatic melanoma, renal cell carcinoma, hepatocellular carcinoma or head and neck squamous cell carcinoma were enrolled in the trial. Before TCR sequencing, CD4+ T cells and CD8+ T cells from peripheral blood were sorted into separate populations. The data were taken from a study of OX40 agonist ivuxolimab in advanced cancers. As for the study more broadly: Ivuxolimab, which targeted the costimulatory receptor OX40 (CD134), was an agonistic, fully human IgG2 monoclonal antibody. Intravenous ivuxolimab was administered to patients every 2 weeks at six dose levels: 0.01, 0.1, 0.3, 1.5, 3 and 10 mg/kg. Of the approximately 50 dose-escalation patients, hepatocellular carcinoma was present in approximately 20, melanoma in approximately 15, renal cell carcinoma in 9 and head and neck cancer in 9. A male proportion of almost 85% and a mean age of approximately 58 years, ranging from about 20 to 80, were recorded for the dose-escalation cohort. Patients were allowed to have had prior anti-PD-1, anti-PD-L1 or anti-CTLA-4 therapy, and approximately 37% of the dose-escalation patients had been treated with checkpoint inhibitors. Partial responses occurred in three dose-escalation patients: two with cutaneous melanoma and one with hepatocellular carcinoma. Peripheral TCRbeta sequencing aimed to test whether ivuxolimab altered TCR sequence diversity and caused clonal T-cell expansion. The monotherapy dose-escalation portion (N of about 50 patients) of the phase I ivuxolimab trial is reported in the paper. What the work shows at the level of the full study, not this receptor alone: At doses from 0.1 to 3.0 mg/kg, clonal expansion was seen in both CD4+ and CD8+ blood T cells between baseline and week 6. Low levels of normalized T-cell clonal expansion were also shown by some nonresponding patients. Which antigens the clonally expanded peripheral T cells were specific for was not determined. On average, CD8+ T cells showed more expanded clones than CD4+ T cells after ivuxolimab. In the 0.1-3.0 mg/kg groups, partial responders were among the patients with the lowest normalized peripheral clonal expansion, particularly in CD8+ T cells.

The rearrangement joined TRBV2 to TRBJ2-5; a confident D gene designation cannot be given. The TCR comes from an adult with an advanced solid tumor such as melanoma, head and neck, liver or kidney cancer. The material sequenced was CD4+ or CD8+ T cells sorted from blood, taken in a trial of the OX40 agonist ivuxolimab. The CDR3 in this case is CASSGSGQYQETQYF. The nucleotide sequence is given as TGTGCCAGCAGTGGGTCAGGTCAATACCAAGAGACCCAGTACTTC. Joined to the reference TRBV2 and TRBJ2-5 proteins, this CDR3 gives the full variable domain: EPEVTQTPSHQVTQMGQEVILRCVPISNHLYFYWYRQILGQKVEFLVSFYNNEISEKSEIFDDQFSVERPDGSNFTLKIRSTKLEDSAMYFCASSGSGQYQETQYFGPGTRLLVL.